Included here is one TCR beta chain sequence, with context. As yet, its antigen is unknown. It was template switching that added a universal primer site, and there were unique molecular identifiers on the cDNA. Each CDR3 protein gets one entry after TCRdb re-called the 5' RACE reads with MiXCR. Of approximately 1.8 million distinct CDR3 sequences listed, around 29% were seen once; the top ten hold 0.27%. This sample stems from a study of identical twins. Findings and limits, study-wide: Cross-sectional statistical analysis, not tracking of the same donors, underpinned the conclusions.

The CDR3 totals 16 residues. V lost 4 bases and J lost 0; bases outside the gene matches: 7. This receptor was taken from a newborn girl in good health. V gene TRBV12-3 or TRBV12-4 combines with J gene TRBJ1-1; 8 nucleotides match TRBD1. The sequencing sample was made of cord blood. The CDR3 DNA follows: TGTGCCAGCAGTTGGTACAGGGGGATCATGAACACTGAAGCTTTCTTT. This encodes CASSWYRGIMNTEAFF.